One T cell receptor beta chain is described in this entry. Its matching antigen is unknown. The table came from immunoSEQ multiplex PCR; TCRdb's copy has only in-frame clones and leaves some out. The sample holds around 120,000 clones, 80% to 90% seen once. The V gene end was trimmed by 3 bases and the J gene end by 5 bases; junction bases not matched to a gene: 7. Per the germline V gene, CDR1 is ENHRY and CDR2 is SYGVKD. The CDR3 is 15 residues long. This sample was taken from a study of cytomegalovirus exposure and HLA in healthy donors. General study results and limits: Cytomegalovirus status was reportedly diagnosed by the classifier with high specificity and sensitivity. Researchers catalogued 150 or so TCR beta chains as cytomegalovirus-associated. That first-cohort TCR clusters tended to co-occur in the approximately 120 validation repertoires was found in a later analysis. Most sequenced TCRs were rare (though some public TCRs occurred in many donors).

The sequence was collected from a man between 18 and 35 years old in good health and CMV-seropositive. The sequencing input was PBMCs. V is TRBV10-3 and J is TRBJ2-5, with 9 bases identical to TRBD2. CDR3 amino acids: CAISDSAGGWETQYF. CDR3 bases: TGTGCCATCAGTGATTCAGCGGGGGGATGGGAGACCCAGTACTTC.